This T cell receptor (beta chain) emerged from a study of cytomegalovirus exposure and HLA in healthy donors. Study details: Among the approximately 430 donors who were genotyped, over 70% fell in the genetic ancestry cluster that is associated with self-reported Caucasian donors.

With 60 Vbeta and 13 Jbeta primers, the PCR was carried out. Measured with immunoSEQ multiplex PCR; TCRdb has only the in-frame clones, and not every one. The sample has some 150,000 clones; 70% to 80% are singletons. V shed 5 bases, J shed 7 bases, and the junction held 10 bases outside the gene matches. The germline V gene has CDR1 MNHEY and CDR2 SMNVEV (reference sequence). The CDR3 length is 16 residues. The study's findings and limits: On later analysis, the bulk of CMV-associated TCR beta chains appeared to be HLA-restricted.

With regard to this clone: What it binds is unknown.

The V call is TRBV27, the J call TRBJ2-1; 11 bases map to TRBD2. The sequenced sample consisted of PBMCs. This clonotype was obtained from a woman aged 25 to 39 in good health and CMV-seropositive. CDR3 nucleotide sequence: TGTGCCAGCAGTGTGACTAGCGGGGAGGGTCCGAATGAGCAGTTCTTC. It encodes CASSVTSGEGPNEQFF.